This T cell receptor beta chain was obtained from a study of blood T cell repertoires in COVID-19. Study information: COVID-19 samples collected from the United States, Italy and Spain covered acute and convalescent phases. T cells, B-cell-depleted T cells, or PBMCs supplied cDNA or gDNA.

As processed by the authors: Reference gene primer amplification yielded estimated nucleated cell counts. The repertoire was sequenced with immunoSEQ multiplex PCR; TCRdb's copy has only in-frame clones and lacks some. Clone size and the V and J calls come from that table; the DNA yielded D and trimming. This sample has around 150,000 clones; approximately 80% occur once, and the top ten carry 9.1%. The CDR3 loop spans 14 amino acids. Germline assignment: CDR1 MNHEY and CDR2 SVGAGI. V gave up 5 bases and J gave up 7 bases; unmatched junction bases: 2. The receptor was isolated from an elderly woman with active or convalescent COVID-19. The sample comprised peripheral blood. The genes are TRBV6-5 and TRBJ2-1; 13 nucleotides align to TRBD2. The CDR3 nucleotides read TGTGCCAGCAGTACTAGCGGGGGGGCAAATGAGCAGTTCTTC. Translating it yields CASSTSGGANEQFF.